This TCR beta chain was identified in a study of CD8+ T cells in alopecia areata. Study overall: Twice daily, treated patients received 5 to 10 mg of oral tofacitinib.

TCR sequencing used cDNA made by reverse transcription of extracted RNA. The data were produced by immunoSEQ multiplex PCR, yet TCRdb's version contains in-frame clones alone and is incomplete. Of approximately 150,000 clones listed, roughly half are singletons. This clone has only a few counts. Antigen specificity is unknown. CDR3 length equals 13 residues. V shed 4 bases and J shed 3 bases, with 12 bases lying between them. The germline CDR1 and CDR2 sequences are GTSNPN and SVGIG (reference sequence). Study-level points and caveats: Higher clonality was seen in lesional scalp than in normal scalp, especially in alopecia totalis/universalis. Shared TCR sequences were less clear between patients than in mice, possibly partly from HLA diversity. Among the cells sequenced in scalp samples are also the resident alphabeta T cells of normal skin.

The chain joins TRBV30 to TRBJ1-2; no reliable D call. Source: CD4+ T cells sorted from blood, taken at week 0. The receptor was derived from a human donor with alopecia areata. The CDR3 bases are TGTGCCTGGACTAGGCGACCTGACTATGGCTACACCTTC. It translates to CAWTRRPDYGYTF.